This is a list of T cell receptor beta chains from one sample in a study of neoadjuvant nivolumab and ipilimumab in lung cancer. Generated by immunoSEQ multiplex PCR, the TCRdb table keeps only in-frame clones and is missing some. The repertoire includes 28,000 or so clones, 83% of them detected once, and 4.5% to 5.5% sits in the top ten. Sequenced here: tumor tissue, sampled after neoadjuvant nivolumab, alone or with ipilimumab, at or shortly before surgery. All receptors come from an adult with non-small cell lung cancer. Each CDR3 is given with its conserved first and last residue. A D gene is named only where the DNA matches it firmly. Clone size is shown for a subset of rows, as once, few, many or a class of expanded clone.

J | size | D | V | DNA | CDR3
TRBJ1-6 | NA | TRBD1 | TRBV7-2 | TGTGCCAGCAGCTCGGAACAGGGGATAGGTTCACCCCTCCACTTT | CASSSEQGIGSPLHF
TRBJ1-5 | once | NA | TRBV7-9 | TGTGCCAGCAGCTTCGACGCAGGGGAAAATCAGCCCCAGCATTTT | CASSFDAGENQPQHF
TRBJ2-7 | medium-sized | TRBD2 | TRBV27 | TGTGCCAGCAGCCCCCGGACTAGCGGGACCTACGAGCAGTACTTC | CASSPRTSGTYEQYF
TRBJ2-3 | NA | TRBD1 | TRBV6-6 | TGTGCCAGCAGTCAACAGGGGCCCACAGATACGCAGTATTTT | CASSQQGPTDTQYF
TRBJ2-2 | NA | TRBD1 | TRBV6-1 | TGTGCCAGCAGTGACCAGGGGGCCGCCGGGGAGCTGTTTTTT | CASSDQGAAGELFF
TRBJ2-7 | NA | TRBD2 | TRBV7-2 | TGTGCCAGCAGCTTTGATATGGTCAGCGGGGGGTCAGAGCAGTACTTC | CASSFDMVSGGSEQYF
TRBJ2-3 | NA | TRBD2 | TRBV9 | TGTGCCAGCAGCGTAGGGGCGGGAGGAAGCACAGATACGCAGTATTTT | CASSVGAGGSTDTQYF
TRBJ2-5 | few | NA | TRBV6-1 | TGTGCCAGCAGTGAAACCCTGGGAGGTAAAGAGACCCAGTACTTC | CASSETLGGKETQYF
TRBJ1-6 | NA | TRBD1 | TRBV5-1 | TGCGCCAGCAGCTTGGGACAGGGTGAGTCACCCCTCCACTTT | CASSLGQGESPLHF
TRBJ2-3 | NA | NA | TRBV11-1 | TGTGCCAGCAGCGGGACGGGCACAGATACGCAGTATTTT | CASSGTGTDTQYF
TRBJ2-2 | NA | TRBD2 | TRBV7-3 | TGTGCCAGCAGCCCTAAGGAGCGGGATTACACCGGGGAGCTGTTTTTT | CASSPKERDYTGELFF
TRBJ1-1 | NA | TRBD1 | TRBV2 | TGTGCCAGCAGGTTTCCACAGGGGGCCGGGAACACTGAAGCTTTCTTT | CASRFPQGAGNTEAFF
TRBJ2-7 | NA | TRBD1 | TRBV11-2 | TGTGCCAGCAGCTTATACCTCCCCGGGACAGGGCCCGACGAGCAGTACTTC | CASSLYLPGTGPDEQYF
TRBJ1-4 | NA | TRBD1 | TRBV18 | TGTGCCAGCTCACCACGCCCCCCGCAGACAGGGTATGAAAAACTGTTTTTT | CASSPRPPQTGYEKLFF
TRBJ1-1 | NA | TRBD1 | TRBV5-6 | TGTGCCAGCAGCTTGCCACAGGGGGCTGCGAACACTGAAGCTTTCTTT | CASSLPQGAANTEAFF
TRBJ1-2 | NA | NA | TRBV4-2 | TGTGCCAGCAGCCAAGAAGGGCAGGGCCGTGGCTACACCTTC | CASSQEGQGRGYTF
TRBJ1-1 | once | NA | TRBV7-2 | TGTGCCAGCAGCTTCAGGGGCTTTGAAGCTTTCTTT | CASSFRGFEAFF
TRBJ2-1 | once | TRBD1 | TRBV5-6 | TGTGCCAGCAGCTTGACAGGGGACAATGAGCAGTTCTTC | CASSLTGDNEQFF
TRBJ1-2 | NA | NA | TRBV25-1 | TGTGCCAGCAGTGAAGGTCGGTCGGTCTATGGCTACACCTTC | CASSEGRSVYGYTF
TRBJ2-5 | NA | NA | TRBV20-1 | TGCAGTGCAATAAGACAAGAGACCCAGTACTTC | CSAIRQETQYF
TRBJ1-4 | NA | NA | TRBV5-1 | TGCGCCAGCAGCTTGGGGCAGGGAGGAGAAAAACTGTTTTTT | CASSLGQGGEKLFF
TRBJ2-6 | NA | TRBD1 | TRBV7-8 | TGTGCCAGCACTACCCAGGGGGCTGGGGCCAACGTCCTGACTTTC | CASTTQGAGANVLTF
TRBJ2-5 | NA | NA | TRBV30 | TGTGCCTGGAGCAGACTTGGACAAGAGACCCAGTACTTC | CAWSRLGQETQYF
TRBJ2-2 | few | TRBD2 | TRBV5-1 | TGCGCCAGCAGCCACACCGGACTAGCGGGGGGGGAAACCGGGGAGCTGTTTTTT | CASSHTGLAGGETGELFF
TRBJ1-2 | NA | NA | TRBV29-1 | TGCAGCGCCAACCAGGGAAACTATGGCTACACCTTC | CSANQGNYGYTF
TRBJ1-2 | NA | NA | TRBV4-1 | TGCGCCAGCAGCCAAGATCGTCCGGGAAGCTATGGCTACACCTTC | CASSQDRPGSYGYTF
TRBJ1-4 | NA | NA | TRBV7-2 | TGTGCCAGCAGCACTGGACGATCAACTGTGCTGTTTTTT | CASSTGRSTVLFF
TRBJ1-1 | once | NA | TRBV14 | TGTGCCAGCAGCCTGAAATTCAGGAACACTGAAGCTTTCTTT | CASSLKFRNTEAFF
TRBJ2-5 | NA | TRBD2 | TRBV19 | TGTGCCAGTAGTACCTTAGCGGGGGCCCAAGAGACCCAGTACTTC | CASSTLAGAQETQYF
TRBJ1-2 | NA | TRBD1 | TRBV5-1 | TGCGCCAGCAGCTTGGCCATCGGTATTCAGGGGGCAGGTGGCTACACCTTC | CASSLAIGIQGAGGYTF
TRBJ1-5 | NA | TRBD1 | TRBV28 | TGTGCCAGCAGTGACAGGGCGGGTCAGCCCCAGCATTTT | CASSDRAGQPQHF
TRBJ2-7 | NA | NA | TRBV5-1 | TGCGCCAGCAGCTTTGGGGACCAGCAGCCCGAGCAGTACTTC | CASSFGDQQPEQYF
TRBJ1-1 | NA | NA | TRBV5-6 | TGTGCCAGCAGTCAGGACGGGGGCGGGGGGACTGAAGCTTTCTTT | CASSQDGGGGTEAFF
TRBJ1-1 | NA | TRBD1 | TRBV4-2 | TGTGCCAGCAGCCAAGATTTATGGACAGGGGTGCCTTTCTTT | CASSQDLWTGVPFF
TRBJ2-3 | NA | TRBD2 | TRBV30 | TGTGCCTGGAGTCCTGGATTAGCGGGGAGCACAGATACGCAGTATTTT | CAWSPGLAGSTDTQYF
TRBJ2-7 | NA | NA | TRBV7-2 | TGTGCCAGCAGCTTGGACCGGGACGCCGGGTTCTACGAGCAGTACTTC | CASSLDRDAGFYEQYF
TRBJ1-1 | NA | TRBD1 | TRBV6-5 | TGTGCCAGCCTTCAGCGATCGACAGGGAGGGCTGAAGCTTTCTTT | CASLQRSTGRAEAFF
TRBJ1-3 | NA | NA | TRBV7-9 | TGTGCCAGCAGCTTAGTGTTGGGGTGGCAGGTTGGAAACACCATATATTTT | CASSLVLGWQVGNTIYF
TRBJ2-7 | NA | NA | TRBV30 | TGTGCCTGGAGTGTAGGTGGCAATCTTTACGAGCAGTACTTC | CAWSVGGNLYEQYF
TRBJ2-4 | NA | TRBD2 | TRBV5-4 | TGTGCCAGCAGCGTAAATACCGGGACTAGCGGAAACATTCAGTACTTC | CASSVNTGTSGNIQYF
TRBJ2-7 | NA | TRBD1 | TRBV13 | TGTGCCAGCAGCCAGGGACAGGGGGACTACTACGAGCAGTACTTC | CASSQGQGDYYEQYF
TRBJ1-2 | NA | NA | TRBV6-5 | TGTGCCAGCCGAGCCCTGACAGGTGATGGCTACACCTTC | CASRALTGDGYTF
TRBJ2-1 | NA | TRBD2 | TRBV9 | TGTGCCAGCAGCTCATTAGCGGGAGGTGCCTACAATGAGCAGTTCTTC | CASSSLAGGAYNEQFF
TRBJ1-2 | NA | NA | TRBV5-1 | TGCGCCAGCAGCTTGGTTGGGGGCGATGGCTACACCTTC | CASSLVGGDGYTF
TRBJ1-2 | NA | NA | TRBV7-3 | TGTGCCAGCAGCGACGACAGGACGAGGGGGGGCTACACCTTC | CASSDDRTRGGYTF
TRBJ1-1 | few | NA | TRBV10-3 | TGTGCCATCAGTGAGTATAGGGACGAAGCTTTCTTT | CAISEYRDEAFF
TRBJ1-1 | NA | NA | TRBV19 | TGTGCCAGTGGATTGCGTACTGAAGCTTTCTTT | CASGLRTEAFF
TRBJ1-5 | NA | TRBD1 | TRBV28 | TGTGCCAGCAGTGTAACAGGGGGCCGCTACAATCAGCCCCAGCATTTT | CASSVTGGRYNQPQHF
TRBJ2-1 | NA | TRBD2 | TRBV19 | TGTGCCAGTAGTGACACTAGCGTCGATGAGCAGTTCTTC | CASSDTSVDEQFF
TRBJ2-2 | NA | TRBD2 | TRBV4-3 | TGCGCCAGCAGTGAAACTAGCGGGAGGGCCGGGGAGCTGTTTTTT | CASSETSGRAGELFF
TRBJ1-5 | few | NA | TRBV6-1 | TGTGCCAGCAGTGACCATTTCGGGGGACTCGGGAGCAATCAGCCCCAGCATTTT | CASSDHFGGLGSNQPQHF
TRBJ2-7 | few | NA | TRBV28 | TGTGCCAGCAGTCTAGTCGGGGACCTCCTCTCCTACGAGCAGTACTTC | CASSLVGDLLSYEQYF